Listed here is a single TCR beta chain. Its antigen is still unknown. This specimen includes other DNA sequences encoding the same CDR3. Positive CCR7 selection of CD45RO-negative cells yielded the naive CD8 cells, and terminally differentiated effector memory CD45RA+ cells were excluded. Produced via immunoSEQ multiplex PCR; TCRdb's table is partial and in-frame only. The sample includes hundreds of thousands of clones, roughly 96% of them seen just once. The entry originates in a study of shared clonotypes between healthy human individuals. Study results and caveats: The authors expected sequencing depth to affect clonotype sharing among donors. It was the non-shared clonotypes that had lower generation probabilities than clonotypes shared by all four donors. Generally, naive subsets came out with larger estimated richness than memory subsets.

Trimming pared 2 bases from V and 1 base from J, leaving 6 bases between. The V gene's germline CDR1 is MNHEY and CDR2 SMNVEV (reference sequence). The CDR3 totals 13 residues. The V gene is TRBV27, the J gene TRBJ2-7, with D maybe TRBD1 (6 bases). This TCR came from a woman aged 25 to 39 in good health. The sequenced sample consisted of naive CD8+ T cells sorted from blood. The CDR3 region is CASSLDRSYEQYF. As DNA, the CDR3 is TGTGCCAGCAGTTTAGACAGGTCCTACGAGCAGTACTTC.